The next 17 T cell receptor beta chains were all read from a single sample in a study of response to subunit inactivated influenza vaccine. TCRdb reanalysed the RT-PCR reads using MiXCR and keeps one entry per CDR3 protein. Seen here are over 150,000 distinct CDR3 sequences, roughly 10% observed once, and the top ten hold roughly 33%. Sequenced here: CD8+ T cells sorted from PBMCs, sampled around 25 months after vaccination. These receptor sequences come from a man aged 50-75 years who received an inactivated influenza vaccine.

This clonotype was observed a handful of times. The V and J genes are TRBV15 and TRBJ2-3; the D is unclear. This CDR3 region has 15 residues. V lost 3 bases and J 6 bases, leaving 16 bases between the germline ends. Germline-derived CDR1 and CDR2 are LNHNV and YYDKDF (reference sequence). The CDR3 coding sequence is TGTGCCACCAGCAGGGGTAGTGGCCTCCCCGATACGCAGTATTTT. Its protein product is CATSRGSGLPDTQYF.

This clonotype was counted many times. This sequence joins TRBV5-6 and TRBJ1-2; perhaps TRBD1 as D (6 bases). The V end lost 4 bases, the J end lost 8 bases, and 21 bases lay between the germline ends. The germline V gene has CDR1 SGHDT and CDR2 YYEEEE. The CDR3 is made up of 15 amino acids. The CDR3 here is CASSRGEGVTGGYTF. The CDR3 nucleotides are TGTGCCAGCAGCCGGGGCGAGGGGGTAACGGGGGGCTACACCTTC.

This clonotype was seen a few times. The chain uses TRBV24-1 and TRBJ2-1; D gene ambiguous. This CDR3 is built from 16 residues. The V gene lost 3 bases and the J gene lost 3 bases, with 14 bases spanning the gap. Germline CDR1 KGHDR, CDR2 SFDVKD. CDR3 sequence: CATSDSGYSNYNEQFF. CDR3 bases: TGTGCCACCAGTGATAGTGGCTATAGTAACTACAATGAGCAGTTCTTC.

This clonotype was seen at least ten times. V is TRBV29-1 and J is TRBJ2-2, with TRBD1 matching over 7 bases. Looked up from germline, CDR1 is SQVTM and CDR2 is ANQGSEA. CDR3 length: 16 amino acids. The V and J ends lost 0 bases and 1 base, in that order; junction bases with no gene match: 5. The CDR3 spells CSVEDRNRGNTGELFF. Written as DNA, the CDR3 is TGCAGCGTTGAAGATCGTAACAGGGGGAACACCGGGGAGCTGTTTTTT.

V is TRBV20-1 and J is TRBJ2-7, with D tentatively TRBD2 (5 bases). Between the trimmed V and J ends, which lost 3 bases and 2 bases, there was a span of 17 bases. CDR3 length: 15 residues. The V gene's germline CDR1 is DFQATT and CDR2 SNEGSKA (reference sequence). CDR3 in amino acids: CSARDLGGQTYEQYF. The CDR3 region has the DNA TGCAGTGCTAGGGACCTAGGAGGTCAAACCTACGAGCAGTACTTC.

The table lists this clonotype with a few counts. The chain couples TRBV21-1 to TRBJ2-2; TRBD1, the table's D call, lacks a check against the DNA. TRBV21-1 is marked as a pseudogene. This CDR3 has 15 amino acids. This chain's CDR3 is CASSKRNRGPGELFF. CDR3 nucleotide sequence: TGTGCCAGCAGCAAAAGAAATCGGGGGCCCGGGGAGCTGTTTTTT.

The V call is TRBV4-1, the J call TRBJ2-1, with D uncertain. Germline CDR1 MGHRA, CDR2 YSYEKL. This CDR3 has 21 amino acids. Trimming took off 5 bases at V and 4 bases at J, with 33 bases between the two ends. This chain's CDR3 is CASSAPESSVARGFLYNEQFF. CDR3 sequence (DNA): TGCGCCAGCAGCGCCCCAGAGTCGTCCGTTGCCAGAGGATTCCTTTACAATGAGCAGTTCTTC.

This clonotype was seen a few times. J is TRBJ2-4 and V is TRBV7-9, with D possibly being TRBD1 (5 bases). Between the trimmed V and J ends, which lost 4 bases and 0 bases, there was a span of 13 bases. The CDR3 contains 16 residues. Looked up from germline, CDR1 is SEHNR and CDR2 is FQNEAQ (reference sequence). CDR3 coding DNA: TGTGCCAGCAGCTCCCAGGGATTACTAGCCAAAAACATTCAGTACTTC. This sequence encodes CASSSQGLLAKNIQYF.

This rearrangement joins TRBV12-3 or TRBV12-4 to TRBJ2-1; D ambiguous. V was clipped by 4 bases and J by 6 bases, with 10 bases between them. The CDR3 sequence is 13 residues long. In DNA form, the CDR3 reads TGTGCCAGCAGTTCAGTGAGTTCCAATGAGCAGTTCTTC. It specifies CASSSVSSNEQFF.

This clonotype appeared a few times. The chain links TRBV6-1 to TRBJ1-2, with D perhaps TRBD1 (6 bases). CDR3 length: 14 residues. Per germline, CDR1 MNHNS and CDR2 SASEGT. The V gene lost 8 bases and the J gene lost 6 bases, with 19 bases spanning the gap. This CDR3 is CASGYPGGLDGYTF. The CDR3 nucleotides read TGTGCCAGCGGGTATCCCGGGGGGCTTGATGGCTACACCTTC.

The chain combines TRBV28 with TRBJ2-6; D remains unclear. The CDR3 is made up of 16 amino acids. V was trimmed by 5 bases and J by 0 bases, leaving 11 bases between them. Germline V gives CDR1 MDHEN, CDR2 SYDVKM. The CDR3 loop is CASSPLIHSGANVLTF. The CDR3 region has the DNA TGTGCCAGCAGTCCTCTGATACACTCTGGGGCCAACGTCCTGACTTTC.

V usage is TRBV7-9 and J usage is TRBJ2-2; no clear D. The CDR3 is made up of 12 amino acids. Trimming took off 6 bases at V and 4 bases at J, with 6 bases between the two ends. The germline CDR1 and CDR2 sequences are SEHNR and FQNEAQ (reference sequence). The CDR3 loop is CASRLSTGELFF. DNA of the CDR3: TGTGCCAGCAGATTAAGCACCGGGGAGCTGTTTTTT.

This rearrangement joins TRBV10-3 to TRBJ2-5; tentatively, D is TRBD2 (6 bases). Germline assignment: CDR1 ENHRY and CDR2 SYGVKD. The CDR3 has 14 amino acids. The V and J ends lost 10 bases and 1 base respectively, with 16 bases between them. CDR3 nucleotide sequence: TGTGCCACCCGGGACTTAGAAACCCAAGAGACCCAGTACTTC. Protein: CATRDLETQETQYF.

This clonotype was seen only a few times. The V and J genes are TRBV6-2 or TRBV6-3 and TRBJ2-1; 8 positions agree with TRBD1. The CDR3 spans 14 residues. V shed 7 bases and J 5 bases; nucleotides not matched to a gene: 7. Germline loops: CDR1 MNHEY, CDR2 SVGEGT. The CDR3 is CASKRTGWDNEQFF. CDR3 DNA: TGTGCCAGCAAGAGGACAGGGTGGGACAATGAGCAGTTCTTC.

This clonotype was found many times. This chain connects TRBV12-3 or TRBV12-4 to TRBJ2-7; D is perhaps TRBD2 (6 bases). With 7 bases removed from V and 5 bases from J, the gap between germline ends came to 18 bases. The CDR3 spans 14 residues. The CDR3 nucleotides read TGTGCCAGCAATCAAGGGAGGTTTTCGGACGAGCAGTACTTC. Encoded protein: CASNQGRFSDEQYF.

This clonotype turned up a few times. This chain uses TRBV7-9 with TRBJ2-1, with a possible D match to TRBD2 (5 bases). The CDR3 covers 15 residues. Trimming shortened V by 3 bases and J by 3 bases, and 12 bases separated the two germline ends. From germline, CDR1 is SEHNR and CDR2 FQNEAQ (reference sequence). In DNA, the CDR3 is TGTGCCAGCAGCTTCGCTTATGGAGGCTACAATGAGCAGTTCTTC. It is translated as CASSFAYGGYNEQFF.

This clonotype was seen ten or more times. The chain has TRBV6-1 and TRBJ1-1, with unresolved D. This CDR3 region has 13 residues. The V end was cut by 4 bases, the J end by 4 bases, with 10 bases between. Germline-derived CDR1 and CDR2 are MNHNS and SASEGT. CDR3 in DNA: TGTGCCAGCAGTGCCGGCCGCGGCACTGAAGCTTTCTTT. Protein: CASSAGRGTEAFF.